Shown below are 25 T cell receptor beta chains from a single sample sequenced in a study of early T cells in non-severe SARS-CoV-2 infection. MiXCR, applied by TCRdb to the 5' RACE reads, yields one record per CDR3 protein. The data show 99,000 or so distinct CDR3 sequences, 15% to 20% seen once. The sample consisted of whole blood. The receptors were gathered from an adult who was a healthcare worker with PCR-confirmed SARS-CoV-2 infection or an uninfected control (not recorded which).

Here the CDR3 DNA reads TGTGCCAGCAGCTTAGTCCCTGGGAGGCCCGAAGAGACCCAGTACTTC. This encodes CASSLVPGRPEETQYF. The chain employs TRBV7-9 and TRBJ2-5; possible D gene TRBD2, 6 bases. The V gene's germline CDR1 is SEHNR and CDR2 FQNEAQ (reference sequence). Trimming shortened V by 1 base and J by 3 bases, and 15 bases separated the two germline ends. CDR3 length: 16 amino acids.

There are a few counts of this clonotype. J is TRBJ2-7 and V is TRBV4-3, with 13 bases identical to TRBD2. With 3 bases clipped from V and 2 bases from J, the junction kept 4 bases outside the gene matches. Germline lookup yields CDR1 LGHNA and CDR2 YSLEER. The CDR3 loop spans 16 amino acids. CDR3: CASSQGLAGSPYEQYF. CDR3 nucleotide sequence: TGCGCCAGCAGCCAGGGACTAGCGGGGAGCCCCTACGAGCAGTACTTC.

The chain recombines TRBV14 with TRBJ2-3; D not resolved. CDR1 and CDR2 (germline): SGHDN, FVKESK. V gave up 0 bases and J gave up 6 bases, with 1 base separating them. CDR3 length equals 11 residues. The CDR3 DNA sequence: TGTGCCAGCAGCCAAGACGATACGCAGTATTTT. Translated: CASSQDDTQYF. Filled out from reference TRBV14 and TRBJ2-3, the complete variable domain reads EAGVTQFPSHSVIEKGQTVTLRCDPISGHDNLYWYRRVMGKEIKFLLHFVKESKQDESGMPNNRFLAERTGGTYSTLKVQPAELEDSGVYFCASSQDDTQYFGPGTRLTVL.

The table lists this clonotype with a few counts. The V gene is TRBV4-2, the J gene TRBJ2-1; D is unresolved. Germline CDR1 reads LGHNA; CDR2 reads YNFKEQ. The CDR3 length is 13 residues. V dropped 3 bases and J dropped 5 bases, with 8 bases sitting between them. Here the CDR3 DNA reads TGTGCCAGCAGCCAGTCATTAAACAATGAGCAGTTCTTC. Translating gives CASSQSLNNEQFF.

The chain couples TRBV7-2 to TRBJ2-3; the D gene is possibly TRBD1 (5 bases). CDR1 and CDR2 (germline): SGHTA, FQGNSA. This CDR3 comprises 13 residues. V lost 4 bases, J lost 6 bases, and 11 bases lay in between. CDR3 DNA: TGTGCCAGCAGCTGGGGCCCGGCGGATACGCAGTATTTT. Translated, it gives CASSWGPADTQYF.

V is TRBV7-2 and J is TRBJ2-3; no definite D call. Trimming left V 5 bases short and J 3 bases short, with 9 bases between. CDR3 length equals 13 residues. Germline V gene lookup returns CDR1 SGHTA and CDR2 FQGNSA. The CDR3 coding sequence is TGTGCCAGCAGCACGACCCCGACAGATACGCAGTATTTT. Amino acid sequence: CASSTTPTDTQYF.

The chain employs TRBV27 and TRBJ2-1, with D perhaps matching TRBD2 (8 bases). Germline loops: CDR1 MNHEY, CDR2 SMNVEV (reference sequence). This CDR3 contains 21 residues. The germline V and J ends were trimmed by 2 bases and 4 bases, with 30 bases remaining between them. The CDR3 protein is CASSLRLRQGVAGWGYNEQFF. The CDR3 bases are TGTGCCAGCAGTTTAAGACTGAGGCAGGGGGTAGCGGGATGGGGATACAATGAGCAGTTCTTC.

The chain joins TRBV7-8 to TRBJ1-1; no reliable D call. Between the trimmed V and J ends, which lost 1 base and 8 bases, there was a span of 17 bases. CDR3 length: 15 residues. Germline CDR1 reads SGHVS; CDR2 reads FQNEAQ. Here the CDR3 reads CASSLGPGQRVEAFF. The DNA for the CDR3 is TGTGCCAGCAGCTTAGGTCCGGGCCAGCGCGTCGAAGCTTTCTTT.

This clonotype was seen only a few times. The V gene is TRBV6-5, the J gene TRBJ2-3, with 13 nucleotides matching TRBD2. The CDR3 loop spans 16 amino acids. The ends lost 4 bases at V and 5 bases at J; junction bases unmatched: 6. Germline V gives CDR1 MNHEY, CDR2 SVGAGI. The CDR3 DNA follows: TGTGCCAGCAGTTCGGGACTAGCGGGATCGAGAGATACGCAGTATTTT. Translation gives CASSSGLAGSRDTQYF.

This clonotype has just a few counts. The chain recombines TRBV12-3 or TRBV12-4 with TRBJ2-4, with D possibly TRBD2 on 6 matching bases. V lost 6 bases and J 8 bases, leaving 14 bases between the germline ends. This CDR3 comprises 13 residues. The CDR3 DNA reads as TGTGCCAGCAGACCAGGGTGGAGGGACATTCAGTACTTC. This encodes CASRPGWRDIQYF.

The chain combines TRBV11-2 with TRBJ2-1; 10 nucleotides line up with TRBD2. In germline, CDR1 is SGHAT, CDR2 FQNNGV. V trimming: 5 bases; J trimming: 6 bases; junction bases outside the gene matches: 4. The CDR3 spans 14 residues. The CDR3 region is CASSRLAGVNEQFF. Written as DNA, the CDR3 is TGTGCCAGCAGCCGTCTAGCGGGAGTCAATGAGCAGTTCTTC.

The V and J genes are TRBV6-5 and TRBJ1-2; D ambiguous. CDR1 and CDR2 (germline): MNHEY, SVGAGI. Between the trimmed V and J ends, which lost 6 bases and 8 bases, there was a span of 10 bases. The CDR3 loop spans 11 amino acids. The CDR3 region has the DNA TGTGCCAGCAGCGGCGGGAGCGGCTACACCTTC. This encodes CASSGGSGYTF.

The chain links TRBV6-5 to TRBJ1-5; no clear D gene. The CDR3 spans 15 residues. Germline values: CDR1 MNHEY, CDR2 SVGAGI. The ends were cut back, 6 bases at V and 0 bases at J, with 12 bases in the middle. CDR3 DNA sequence: TGTGCCAGCAGGGAGCGACTCACTAGCAATCAGCCCCAGCATTTT. Its protein product is CASRERLTSNQPQHF.

This clonotype was seen more than once but under ten times. The chain carries TRBV2 and TRBJ1-1, with 7 positions matching TRBD1. CDR1 is SNHLY, CDR2 FYNNEI, per germline. The CDR3 is 17 residues long. J gave up 0 bases and V 3 bases, and 10 bases lay outside the gene matches. The CDR3 sequence: CASSEIGGASMNTEAFF. DNA of the CDR3: TGTGCCAGCAGTGAGATAGGGGGCGCATCAATGAACACTGAAGCTTTCTTT.

This chain links TRBV30 with TRBJ2-1; D may be TRBD2 (6 bases). Germline loops: CDR1 GTSNPN, CDR2 SVGIG (reference sequence). Between the trimmed V and J ends, which lost 2 bases and 4 bases, there was a span of 12 bases. There are 14 residues in the CDR3. CDR3 DNA: TGTGCCTGGAGTAAGGGACTGGGGTACAATGAGCAGTTCTTC. This codes for CAWSKGLGYNEQFF.

Ten or more counts support this clonotype. The rearrangement links TRBV6-5 to TRBJ2-3; weak D call: TRBD1 (5 bases). This CDR3 has 15 residues. Looked up from germline, CDR1 is MNHEY and CDR2 is SVGAGI. Trimming removed 6 bases at V and 4 bases at J, with 17 bases between. CDR3 DNA sequence: TGTGCCAGCAGGAGGAGCGCCCCCAGGGCAGATACGCAGTATTTT. Amino acid sequence: CASRRSAPRADTQYF.

This chain joins TRBV28 and TRBJ1-2; 7 nucleotides align to TRBD1. J was trimmed by 10 bases and V by 8 bases; bases with no gene match: 13. CDR3 length: 13 amino acids. Germline assignment: CDR1 MDHEN and CDR2 SYDVKM. CDR3 amino acids: CASQHRGSMPYTF. The CDR3 nucleotides are TGTGCCAGCCAACACAGGGGATCTATGCCCTACACCTTC.

This clonotype was counted only a few times. The V and J genes are TRBV27 and TRBJ2-7; D gene uncertain. The CDR3 covers 14 residues. The ends were cut back, 8 bases at V and 2 bases at J, with 16 bases in the middle. Germline loops: CDR1 MNHEY, CDR2 SMNVEV (reference sequence). DNA for the CDR3: TGTGCCAGCCATCCGGCAGGTGCCCCCTACGAGCAGTACTTC. Protein sequence: CASHPAGAPYEQYF.

This chain links TRBV6-5 with TRBJ2-3; either TRBD1 or TRBD2 may fit D (5 bases each). The CDR3 has 14 residues. Germline values: CDR1 MNHEY, CDR2 SVGAGI. V dropped 9 bases and J dropped 2 bases, with 15 bases sitting between them. This CDR3 is CASTRTGPTDTQYF. The CDR3, as DNA: TGTGCCAGTACTAGGACGGGACCCACAGATACGCAGTATTTT.

This clonotype came up a few times. The chain uses TRBV7-9 and TRBJ2-1, with TRBD2 matching 8 bases. The germline CDR1 and CDR2 sequences are SEHNR and FQNEAQ (reference sequence). This CDR3 contains 15 residues. The V gene end was trimmed by 7 bases and the J gene end by 3 bases; junction bases not matched to a gene: 8. The CDR3 coding sequence is TGTGCCAGCATCGCCGGGAGGGGCTTCTACAATGAGCAGTTCTTC. This sequence encodes CASIAGRGFYNEQFF.

This clonotype was seen a few times. This sequence joins TRBV28 and TRBJ2-7; D remains ambiguous. Per germline, CDR1 MDHEN and CDR2 SYDVKM. CDR3 length: 12 residues. Trimming left V 7 bases short and J 2 bases short, with 9 bases between. CDR3 bases: TGTGCCAGCAACGAGTTCACCTACGAGCAGTACTTC. Protein product: CASNEFTYEQYF.

V is TRBV11-2 and J is TRBJ2-1, with D uncertain. Between the trimmed V and J ends, which lost 5 bases and 10 bases, there was a span of 9 bases. This CDR3 is 11 amino acids long. Germline V lookup: CDR1 SGHAT, CDR2 FQNNGV. CDR3 region: CASSTGQEQFF. CDR3 in DNA: TGTGCCAGCAGCACCGGTCAGGAGCAGTTCTTC.

This chain uses TRBV7-2 with TRBJ1-1; 7 bases line up with TRBD1. V was pared by 2 bases and J by 4 bases, with 7 bases of the junction left unmatched. The CDR3 has 15 residues. Germline V gene lookup returns CDR1 SGHTA and CDR2 FQGNSA. The CDR3 region has the DNA TGTGCCAGCAGCTTATTTCAGGGGGAGGGCACTGAAGCTTTCTTT. Translated, it gives CASSLFQGEGTEAFF. Looking up the rest from reference TRBV7-2 and TRBJ1-1 gives the full variable domain: GAGVSQSPSNKVTEKGKDVELRCDPISGHTALYWYRQSLGQGLEFLIYFQGNSAPDKSGLPSDRFSAERTGGSVSTLTIQRTQQEDSAVYLCASSLFQGEGTEAFFGQGTRLTVV.

This sequence joins TRBV20-1 and TRBJ1-1; D is possibly TRBD1 (5 bases). The CDR3 is 13 residues long. Germline V gives CDR1 DFQATT, CDR2 SNEGSKA (reference sequence). Trimming shortened V by 7 bases and J by 3 bases, and 15 bases separated the two germline ends. CDR3 bases: TGCAGTGTCTGGGGGACCCGGGACACTGAAGCTTTCTTT. Protein sequence: CSVWGTRDTEAFF.

This clonotype turned up a few times. The CDR3 reads CAISEWTGINTEAFF. The CDR3 nucleotides are TGTGCCATCAGTGAATGGACAGGGATAAACACTGAAGCTTTCTTT. This chain links TRBV10-3 with TRBJ1-1, with 8 bases lining up with TRBD1. After removal of 3 bases from V and 2 bases from J, the junction contained 5 bases not matched to a gene. The CDR3 has 15 residues. From germline, CDR1 is ENHRY and CDR2 SYGVKD.